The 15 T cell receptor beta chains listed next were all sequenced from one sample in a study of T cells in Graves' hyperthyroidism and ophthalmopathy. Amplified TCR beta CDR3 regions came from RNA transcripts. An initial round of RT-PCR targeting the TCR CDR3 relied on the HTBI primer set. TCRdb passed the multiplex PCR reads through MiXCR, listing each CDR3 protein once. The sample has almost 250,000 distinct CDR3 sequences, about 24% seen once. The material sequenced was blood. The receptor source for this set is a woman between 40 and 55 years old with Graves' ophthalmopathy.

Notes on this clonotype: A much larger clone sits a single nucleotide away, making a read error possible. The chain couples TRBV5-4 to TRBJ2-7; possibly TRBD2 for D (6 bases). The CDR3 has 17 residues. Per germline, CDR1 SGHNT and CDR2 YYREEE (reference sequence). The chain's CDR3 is CASILDLTGVSSYEQYF. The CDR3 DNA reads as TGTGCCAGCATCTTGGATCTCACGGGAGTAAGTTCCTACGAGCAGTACTTC.

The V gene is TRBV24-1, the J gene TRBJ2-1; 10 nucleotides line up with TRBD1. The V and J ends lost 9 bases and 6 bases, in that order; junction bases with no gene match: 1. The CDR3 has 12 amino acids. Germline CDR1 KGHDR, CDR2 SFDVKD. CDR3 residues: CATGTGVNEQFF. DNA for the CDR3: TGTGCCACCGGGACAGGGGTCAATGAGCAGTTCTTC.

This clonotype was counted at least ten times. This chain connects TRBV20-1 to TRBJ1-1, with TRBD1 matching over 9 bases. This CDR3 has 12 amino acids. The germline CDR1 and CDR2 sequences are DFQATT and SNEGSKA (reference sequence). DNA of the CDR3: TGCAGGGCCCGGGACAGGGACACTGAAGCTTTCTTT. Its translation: CRARDRDTEAFF.

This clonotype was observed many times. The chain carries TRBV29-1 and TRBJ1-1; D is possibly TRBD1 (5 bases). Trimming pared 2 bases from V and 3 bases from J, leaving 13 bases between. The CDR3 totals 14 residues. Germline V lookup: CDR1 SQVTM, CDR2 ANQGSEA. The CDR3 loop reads CSVETPGRDTEAFF. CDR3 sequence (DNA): TGCAGCGTTGAAACGCCAGGGCGGGACACTGAAGCTTTCTTT.

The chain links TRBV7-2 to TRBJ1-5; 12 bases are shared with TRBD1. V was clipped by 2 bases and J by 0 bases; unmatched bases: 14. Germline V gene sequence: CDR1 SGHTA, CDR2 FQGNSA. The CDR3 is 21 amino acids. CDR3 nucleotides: TGTGCCAGCAGCTTACTCCGCCGGGACAGGGGGCTTTGGTATAGCAATCAGCCCCAGCATTTT. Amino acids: CASSLLRRDRGLWYSNQPQHF.

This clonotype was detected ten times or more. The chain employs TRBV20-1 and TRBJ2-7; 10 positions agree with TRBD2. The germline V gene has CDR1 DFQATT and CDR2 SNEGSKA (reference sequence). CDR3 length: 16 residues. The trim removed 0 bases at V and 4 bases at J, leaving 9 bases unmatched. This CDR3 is CSARDSLAGALYEQYF. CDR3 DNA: TGCAGTGCTAGAGATAGCCTAGCGGGGGCCCTGTACGAGCAGTACTTC.

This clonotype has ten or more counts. The CDR3 loop reads CASSFRVGVTYEQYF. CDR3 bases: TGTGCCAGCAGTTTTAGGGTAGGGGTGACCTACGAGCAGTACTTC. This rearrangement joins TRBV28 to TRBJ2-7; D might be TRBD1 (5 bases). Trimming left V 3 bases short and J 2 bases short, with 14 bases between. This CDR3 spans 15 amino acids. Germline-derived CDR1 and CDR2 are MDHEN and SYDVKM.

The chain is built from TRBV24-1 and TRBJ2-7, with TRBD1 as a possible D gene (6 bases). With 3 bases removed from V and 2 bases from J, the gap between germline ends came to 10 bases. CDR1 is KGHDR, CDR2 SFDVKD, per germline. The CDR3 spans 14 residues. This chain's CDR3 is CATSDPGQAYEQYF. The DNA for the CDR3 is TGTGCCACCAGTGATCCGGGACAAGCCTACGAGCAGTACTTC.

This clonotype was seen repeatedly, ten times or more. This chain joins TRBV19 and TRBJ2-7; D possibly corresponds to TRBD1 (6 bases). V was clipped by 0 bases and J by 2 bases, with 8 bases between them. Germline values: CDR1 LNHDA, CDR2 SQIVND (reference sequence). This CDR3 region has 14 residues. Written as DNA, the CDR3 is TGTGCCAGTAGTATAGAAGGGGGAACCTACGAGCAGTACTTC. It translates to CASSIEGGTYEQYF.

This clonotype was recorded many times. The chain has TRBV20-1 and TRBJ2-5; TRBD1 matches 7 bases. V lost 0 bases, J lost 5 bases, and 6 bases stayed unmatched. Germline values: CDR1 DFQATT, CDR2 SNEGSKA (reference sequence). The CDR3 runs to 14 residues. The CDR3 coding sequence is TGCAGTGCTAGAGACATGACAGGGCGGGAGACCCAGTACTTC. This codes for CSARDMTGRETQYF.

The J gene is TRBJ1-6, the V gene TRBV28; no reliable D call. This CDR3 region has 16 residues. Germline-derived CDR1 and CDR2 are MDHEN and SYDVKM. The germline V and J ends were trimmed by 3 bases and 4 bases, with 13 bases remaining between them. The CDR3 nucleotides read TGTGCCAGCAGTTTGGTGGGAGGCGGTTATAATTCACCCCTCCACTTT. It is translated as CASSLVGGGYNSPLHF.

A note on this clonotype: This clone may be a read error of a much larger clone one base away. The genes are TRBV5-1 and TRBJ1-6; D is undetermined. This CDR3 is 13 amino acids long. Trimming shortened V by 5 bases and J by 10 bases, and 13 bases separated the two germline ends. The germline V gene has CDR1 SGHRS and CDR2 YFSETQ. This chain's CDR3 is CASREALGSPLHF. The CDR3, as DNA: TGCGCCAGCAGGGAGGCCCTGGGATCACCCCTCCACTTT.

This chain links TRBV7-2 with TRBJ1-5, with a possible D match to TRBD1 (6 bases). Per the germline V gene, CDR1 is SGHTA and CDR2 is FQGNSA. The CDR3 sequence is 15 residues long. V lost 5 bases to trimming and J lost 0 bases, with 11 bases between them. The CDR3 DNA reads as TGTGCCAGCAGCGCCCGGACAGATAGCAATCAGCCCCAGCATTTT. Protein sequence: CASSARTDSNQPQHF.

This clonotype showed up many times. In DNA form, the CDR3 reads TGTGCCAGCAGCGAAGGGGCCTACGAGCAGTACTTC. This sequence encodes CASSEGAYEQYF. The chain employs TRBV7-9 and TRBJ2-7, with D possibly being TRBD1 (5 bases). Trimming removed 5 bases from V and 2 bases from J, with 7 bases in between. Germline lookup yields CDR1 SEHNR and CDR2 FQNEAQ (reference sequence). The CDR3 sequence is 12 residues long.

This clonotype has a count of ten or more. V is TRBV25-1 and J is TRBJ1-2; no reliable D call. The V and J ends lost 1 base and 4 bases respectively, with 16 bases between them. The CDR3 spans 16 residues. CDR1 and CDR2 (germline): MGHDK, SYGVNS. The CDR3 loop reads CASSEWGATRGYGYTF. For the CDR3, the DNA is TGTGCCAGCAGTGAATGGGGAGCTACGCGGGGCTATGGCTACACCTTC.